Listed here are 15 T cell receptor beta chains from one sample, sequenced in a study of cytomegalovirus exposure and HLA in healthy donors. PCR amplification relied on 60 Vbeta primers (plus 13 Jbeta primers). Assay used: immunoSEQ multiplex PCR; TCRdb lists only in-frame clones, some missing. Found here are under 250,000 clones; the top ten clones hold 0.9% to 1.4%. Sequenced: PBMCs. The receptors were sampled from a girl aged 2 to 10 in good health and CMV-seropositive.

The rearrangement joins TRBV2 to TRBJ2-2; 7 nucleotides align to TRBD2. The CDR3 contains 15 residues. Germline-derived CDR1 and CDR2 are SNHLY and FYNNEI. J gave up 3 bases and V 5 bases, and 6 bases lay outside the gene matches. The DNA for the CDR3 is TGTGCCAGCAGTCTTAGCGGGTCGGACACCGGGGAGCTGTTTTTT. Translating it yields CASSLSGSDTGELFF. The full variable domain, its missing parts supplied by reference TRBV2 and TRBJ2-2, is EPEVTQTPSHQVTQMGQEVILRCVPISNHLYFYWYRQILGQKVEFLVSFYNNEISEKSEIFDDQFSVERPDGSNFTLKIRSTKLEDSAMYFCASSLSGSDTGELFFGEGSRLTVL.

The chain has TRBV7-9 and TRBJ2-1; no definite D call. V gave up 5 bases and J gave up 2 bases, with 10 bases separating them. CDR1 SEHNR and CDR2 FQNEAQ come from the germline V gene (reference sequence). The CDR3 consists of 14 residues. The CDR3 sequence is CASSPSTPYNEQFF. In DNA, the CDR3 is TGTGCCAGCAGCCCCTCGACACCCTACAATGAGCAGTTCTTC.

This sequence joins TRBV5-6 and TRBJ2-5; TRBD1 is a possible D gene (6 bases). TRBJ2-7 matches the DNA end more closely, so the J call is doubtful. Germline-derived CDR1 and CDR2 are SGHDT and YYEEEE. CDR3 length: 13 amino acids. CDR3 in DNA: TGTGCCAGCAGCCTAGGGGGAGTCTACGAGCAGTACTTC. Residues: CASSLGGVYEQYF.

The chain employs TRBV11-2 and TRBJ1-2; TRBD1 matches 9 bases. The CDR3 consists of 13 residues. The trim removed 4 bases at V and 6 bases at J, leaving 3 bases unmatched. Germline V CDR1 and CDR2: SGHAT, FQNNGV. CDR3 sequence reads: CASSSGQGDGYTF. The CDR3 nucleotides read TGTGCCAGCAGCTCGGGACAGGGAGATGGCTACACCTTC.

The chain couples TRBV15 to TRBJ2-1, with 9 bases identical to TRBD2. The CDR3 runs 19 residues. The junction had 19 bases not matched to a gene; V was cut back by 1 base and J by 9 bases. Per germline, CDR1 LNHNV and CDR2 YYDKDF (reference sequence). The CDR3 region has the DNA TGTGCCACCAGCAGAGTTGCCTCTGTTCTGGCGGGAGGGCCAGGTGAGCAGTTCTTC. Its translation: CATSRVASVLAGGPGEQFF.

The chain recombines TRBV7-8 with TRBJ1-1; D may be TRBD1 (5 bases). The CDR3 totals 14 residues. CDR1 and CDR2 from the germline V gene are SGHVS and FQNEAQ. Deletions cut 3 bases from V and 0 bases from J, with 8 bases between. The CDR3 here is CASSLTEMNTEAFF. As DNA, the CDR3 is TGTGCCAGCAGCTTGACAGAAATGAACACTGAAGCTTTCTTT.

The V call is TRBV28, the J call TRBJ2-7; 7 bases agree with TRBD1. This CDR3 contains 14 residues. Trimming took 5 bases from V and 3 from J; bases not matched to a gene: 7. Germline V gives CDR1 MDHEN, CDR2 SYDVKM. The CDR3 DNA is TGTGCCAGCAGTCCTCCGGGACAGTTCTACGAGCAGTACTTC. Translating it yields CASSPPGQFYEQYF.

The chain is built from TRBV7-9 and TRBJ2-1; 7 bases line up with TRBD2. The CDR3 totals 14 residues. CDR1 and CDR2 (germline): SEHNR, FQNEAQ (reference sequence). J was trimmed by 4 bases and V by 8 bases; bases with no gene match: 8. CDR3 region: CASSPTSLYNEQFF. The CDR3 nucleotides are TGTGCCAGCTCCCCGACTAGCTTATACAATGAGCAGTTCTTC.

The CDR3 DNA sequence: TGTGCCAGCAGCTTAGTCAGGGTTGCCCTGTACAATGAGCAGTTCTTC. Translated: CASSLVRVALYNEQFF. The chain is built from TRBV7-9 and TRBJ2-1; D possibly corresponds to TRBD1 (5 bases). The CDR3 sequence is 16 residues long. From germline, CDR1 is SEHNR and CDR2 FQNEAQ (reference sequence). Trimming took off 1 base at V and 4 bases at J, with 14 bases between the two ends.

This rearrangement joins TRBV28 to TRBJ2-7; 9 nucleotides agree with TRBD1. V was pared by 6 bases and J by 4 bases, with 7 bases of the junction left unmatched. CDR1 MDHEN and CDR2 SYDVKM come from the germline V gene. CDR3 size: 14 residues. The CDR3 sequence is CASRGGQGGYEQYF. The CDR3 bases are TGTGCCAGCAGGGGGGGACAGGGTGGGTACGAGCAGTACTTC.

V usage is TRBV10-2 and J usage is TRBJ2-7, with 8 bases fitting TRBD1. Germline loops: CDR1 WSHSY, CDR2 SAAADI. The length of the CDR3 is 12 residues. Trimming cost V 7 bases and J 2 bases; bases outside gene matches: 1. CDR3 amino acids: CASMTGAYEQYF. The CDR3 DNA sequence: TGCGCCAGCATGACAGGGGCCTACGAGCAGTACTTC.

The V call is TRBV6-1, the J call TRBJ1-6; a possible D gene is TRBD1 (6 bases). The ends were cut back, 6 bases at V and 7 bases at J, with 10 bases in the middle. Germline CDR1 MNHNS, CDR2 SASEGT. This CDR3 comprises 13 residues. The CDR3 DNA follows: TGTGCCAGCAGGGCAGGGGAGAATTCACCCCTCCACTTT. Protein product: CASRAGENSPLHF.

The V and J genes are TRBV5-4 and TRBJ2-1; no definite D call. The ends were cut back, 0 bases at V and 5 bases at J, with 6 bases in the middle. The CDR3 covers 13 residues. The germline CDR1 and CDR2 sequences are SGHNT and YYREEE (reference sequence). CDR3 amino acids: CASSLDQNNEQFF. In DNA, the CDR3 is TGTGCCAGCAGCTTGGATCAAAACAATGAGCAGTTCTTC.

The gene calls are TRBV27 and TRBJ2-2, with a possible D match to TRBD1 (5 bases). Per germline, CDR1 MNHEY and CDR2 SMNVEV (reference sequence). Trimming stripped 6 bases from V and 11 bases from J, with 13 bases between. CDR3 length: 12 amino acids. The CDR3 protein is CASSRSDRELFF. The CDR3 nucleotides read TGTGCCAGCAGCCGTTCTGACAGAGAGCTGTTTTTT.

V gene TRBV5-5 combines with J gene TRBJ2-1; 10 bases agree with TRBD2. Trimming took 2 bases from V and 8 from J; bases not matched to a gene: 4. The V gene's germline CDR1 is SGHKS and CDR2 YYEKEE (reference sequence). The CDR3 is 14 amino acids. The CDR3 loop reads CASSLGTSEHEQFF. The CDR3 nucleotides are TGTGCCAGCAGCTTAGGGACTAGCGAGCATGAGCAGTTCTTC.